Presented here are 11 T cell receptor beta chains from one specimen sequenced in a study of long-term antiretroviral therapy in people with HIV (dated by TCRdb to the early 2020s). The immunoSEQ hsTCRB v3.0 assay was used at survey level resolution to sequence the TRB variable region. Here the immuneACCESS table is served through TCRdb, limited to in-frame sequences with V and J called. Missing clones are a known gap in these copies; in checked studies unresolved V genes cover under half, and the rest lacks a known reason. The sample table holds roughly 30,000 clones, of which more than 75% were seen once. The leading ten clones occupy approximately 9.2% of the sample. Here the sequenced sample was unsorted PBMCs, taken about 5 years after starting antiretroviral therapy. These receptors originate from a man aged 35 to 55 with HIV.

The V and J genes are TRBV2 and TRBJ2-5, with D tentatively TRBD1 (5 bases). The ends were cut back, 0 bases at V and 3 bases at J, with 8 bases in the middle. Germline-derived CDR1 and CDR2 are SNHLY and FYNNEI. This CDR3 comprises 14 residues. The CDR3 reads CASSEASREETQYF. In DNA form, the CDR3 reads TGTGCCAGCAGTGAAGCGTCCAGGGAAGAGACCCAGTACTTC.

The V call is TRBV7-2, the J call TRBJ2-7, with 12 bases lining up with TRBD2. CDR1 is SGHTA and CDR2 is FQGNSA in the germline V gene. With 6 bases clipped from V and 2 bases from J, the junction kept 5 bases outside the gene matches. The CDR3 is 15 amino acids. The CDR3 sequence is CASSLLAGGPYEQYF. CDR3 sequence (DNA): TGTGCCAGCAGTCTACTAGCGGGAGGTCCCTACGAGCAGTACTTC.

This clone was seen only once. The chain couples TRBV19 to TRBJ1-1, with D possibly being TRBD1 (5 bases). Looked up from germline, CDR1 is LNHDA and CDR2 is SQIVND (reference sequence). The CDR3 covers 14 residues. V was clipped by 4 bases and J by 6 bases, with 15 bases between them. CDR3 region: CASSKIRQSPEAFF. CDR3 bases: TGTGCCAGTAGTAAGATTCGACAGTCCCCTGAAGCTTTCTTT.

The chain couples TRBV6-1 to TRBJ2-2; TRBD1 matches 10 bases. CDR1 and CDR2 (germline): MNHNS, SASEGT. The CDR3 has 14 residues. The ends lost 11 bases at V and 4 bases at J; junction bases unmatched: 7. The CDR3 is CAGAGQGGTGELFF. The CDR3, as DNA: TGTGCCGGTGCCGGACAGGGGGGCACCGGGGAGCTGTTTTTT.

The chain combines TRBV10-3 with TRBJ2-1, with 9 positions matching TRBD2. The CDR3 spans 15 residues. After removal of 10 bases from V and 6 bases from J, the junction contained 13 bases not matched to a gene. Germline V gene sequence: CDR1 ENHRY, CDR2 SYGVKD. The CDR3 DNA reads as TGTGCCACCTCGAAGGGCGGGGGGGCCCCCAATGAGCAGTTCTTC. Protein: CATSKGGGAPNEQFF.

The chain combines TRBV6-5 with TRBJ2-1, with 10 bases that match TRBD2. The V and J ends lost 6 bases and 4 bases, in that order; junction bases with no gene match: 6. This CDR3 is 15 amino acids long. CDR1 and CDR2 from the germline V gene are MNHEY and SVGAGI. CDR3 sequence reads: CASSLTSGEYNEQFF. The CDR3 coding sequence is TGTGCCAGCAGCTTAACTAGCGGGGAGTACAATGAGCAGTTCTTC.

This clone was seen only a few times. V is TRBV19 and J is TRBJ1-2, with a weak D call TRBD1 (6 bases). This CDR3 spans 13 amino acids. The V and J ends lost 5 bases and 7 bases respectively, with 14 bases between them. The germline CDR1 and CDR2 sequences are LNHDA and SQIVND (reference sequence). CDR3 sequence reads: CASSSNRQAGYTF. In DNA, the CDR3 is TGTGCCAGTAGTTCCAACCGACAGGCTGGCTACACCTTC.

This rearrangement joins TRBV7-3 to TRBJ1-5; no clear D. This CDR3 has 13 amino acids. CDR1 and CDR2 (germline): SGHTA, FQGTGA. Trimming removed 5 bases at V and 1 base at J, with 6 bases between. The CDR3 here is CASSTDSNQPQHF. CDR3 in DNA: TGTGCCAGCAGCACGGACAGCAATCAGCCCCAGCATTTT. Supplemented by reference TRBV7-3 and TRBJ1-5, the full variable domain reads GAGVSQTPSNKVTEKGKYVELRCDPISGHTALYWYRQSLGQGPEFLIYFQGTGAADDSGLPNDRFFAVRPEGSVSTLKIQRTERGDSAVYLCASSTDSNQPQHFGDGTRLSIL.

The CDR3 DNA reads TGCGCCAGCAGGGAGGGGGACGATCAGTTCTTC. Translated: CASREGDDQFF. The V and J genes are TRBV5-1 and TRBJ2-1, with D tentatively TRBD1 or TRBD2 (6 bases each). Germline lookup yields CDR1 SGHRS and CDR2 YFSETQ. V lost 5 bases, J lost 13 bases, and 13 bases lay in between. The CDR3 is made up of 11 amino acids. Full variable domain (rest looked up from reference TRBV5-1 and TRBJ2-1): KAGVTQTPRYLIKTRGQQVTLSCSPISGHRSVSWYQQTPGQGLQFLFEYFSETQRNKGNFPGRFSGRQFSNSRSEMNVSTLELGDSALYLCASREGDDQFFGPGTRLTVL.

The chain links TRBV6-1 to TRBJ1-1; no clear D gene. The V and J ends lost 4 bases and 1 base respectively, with 7 bases between them. This CDR3 has 13 amino acids. CDR1 and CDR2 from the germline V gene are MNHNS and SASEGT. CDR3 nucleotide sequence: TGTGCCAGCAGTGTAACACAGAACACTGAAGCTTTCTTT. Residues: CASSVTQNTEAFF.

The chain carries TRBV7-8 and TRBJ2-2; D not resolved. From germline, CDR1 is SGHVS and CDR2 FQNEAQ. This CDR3 is 14 amino acids long. V was clipped by 5 bases and J by 6 bases, with 13 bases between them. The CDR3: CASSDALGAGELFF. The CDR3 region has the DNA TGTGCCAGCAGCGACGCCTTAGGTGCCGGGGAGCTGTTTTTT.